Sequencing of this TCR beta chain was carried out in a study of T cells in Graves' hyperthyroidism and ophthalmopathy. Study-wide context: Peripheral blood was drawn at first diagnosis, prior to all treatment. Notes on the study in general: Most clonotypes expanded in thyroid above 0.001 were likewise present in blood. A median roughly 6.6 months before onset, the model predicted ophthalmopathy.

The CDR3 runs 15 residues. V gave up 6 bases and J gave up 0 bases, with 13 bases separating them. CDR1 is LNHDA and CDR2 is SQIVND in the germline V gene (reference sequence). To note about this clonotype: Antigen unknown.

Researchers took RNA transcripts and amplified the TCR beta CDR3 regions from them. With the HTBI primer set, the TCR CDR3 went through a first round of RT-PCR. MiXCR was run by TCRdb on the multiplex PCR reads, yielding one entry per CDR3 protein. Of 490,000 or so distinct CDR3 sequences in the sample, about 20% were seen once. The receptor was derived from a woman in her 70s with Graves' ophthalmopathy. Input material: blood. The J gene is TRBJ2-3, the V gene TRBV19; D may be TRBD2 (5 bases). This chain's CDR3 is CASSQTRTSTDTQYF. The CDR3 DNA follows: TGTGCCAGTAGCCAAACACGGACTAGCACAGATACGCAGTATTTT.